The text below deals with one TCR beta chain. The antigen is undetermined. This sample was taken from a study of cytomegalovirus exposure and HLA in healthy donors. General study findings and limits: The authors assumed roughly uniform sequencing depth across donors for presence/absence analyses.

Germline CDR1 and CDR2: DFQATT and SNEGSKA (reference sequence). Trimming stripped 6 bases from V and 6 bases from J, with 10 bases between. This CDR3 comprises 11 residues. PCR used 60 Vbeta primers and 13 Jbeta primers. This table comes from immunoSEQ multiplex PCR, and its TCRdb copy is limited to in-frame clones, with some not included. The table shows 110,000 or so clones, with roughly 67% occurring only once. The TCR originated in a man aged 18 to 30 in good health and CMV-seropositive. The sequenced sample consisted of PBMCs. This chain links TRBV20-1 with TRBJ2-3; perhaps TRBD2 as D (6 bases). The CDR3 sequence is CSAGGLDTQYF. The DNA of the CDR3 is TGCAGTGCGGGGGGACTGGATACGCAGTATTTT.